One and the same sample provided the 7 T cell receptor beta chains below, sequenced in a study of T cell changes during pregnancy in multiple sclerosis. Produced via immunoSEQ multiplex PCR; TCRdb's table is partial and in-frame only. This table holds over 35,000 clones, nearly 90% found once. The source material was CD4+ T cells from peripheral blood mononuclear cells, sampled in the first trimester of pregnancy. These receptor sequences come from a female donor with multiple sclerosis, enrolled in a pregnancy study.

CDR3 sequence: CASSHYRDRARDEKLFF. The CDR3, as DNA: TGTGCCAGTAGCCACTACCGGGACAGGGCCCGGGATGAAAAACTGTTTTTT. This chain connects TRBV19 to TRBJ1-4; 9 nucleotides match TRBD1. The CDR3 loop spans 17 amino acids. Unmatched junction bases numbered 14, after V lost 6 bases and J lost 6 bases. Germline lookup yields CDR1 LNHDA and CDR2 SQIVND (reference sequence).

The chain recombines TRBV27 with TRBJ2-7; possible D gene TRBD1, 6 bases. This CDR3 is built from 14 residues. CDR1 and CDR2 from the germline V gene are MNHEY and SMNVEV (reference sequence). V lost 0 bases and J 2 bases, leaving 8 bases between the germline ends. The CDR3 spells CASSLSDRTYEQYF. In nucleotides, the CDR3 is TGTGCCAGCAGTTTATCTGACAGGACCTACGAGCAGTACTTC.

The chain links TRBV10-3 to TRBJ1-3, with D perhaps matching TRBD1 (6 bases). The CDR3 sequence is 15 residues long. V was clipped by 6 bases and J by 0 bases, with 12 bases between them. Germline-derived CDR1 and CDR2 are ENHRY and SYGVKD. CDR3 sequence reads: CAIRPGQYSGNTIYF. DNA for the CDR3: TGTGCCATCAGACCAGGACAGTACTCTGGAAACACCATATATTTT.

CDR3 DNA: TGTGCCAGCAGCCCAGGGGATCAGCCCCAGCATTTT. This codes for CASSPGDQPQHF. The V and J genes are TRBV7-9 and TRBJ1-5, with D possibly matching TRBD1 (6 bases). The V end lost 5 bases, the J end lost 5 bases, and 7 bases lay between the germline ends. This CDR3 has 12 residues. CDR1 and CDR2 (germline): SEHNR, FQNEAQ (reference sequence).

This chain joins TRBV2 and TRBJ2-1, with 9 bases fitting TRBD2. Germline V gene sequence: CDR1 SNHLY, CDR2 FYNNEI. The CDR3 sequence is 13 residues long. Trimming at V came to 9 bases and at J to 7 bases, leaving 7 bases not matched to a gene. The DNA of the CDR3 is TGTGCCAGTACCCTAGCGGGAATAAATGAGCAGTTCTTC. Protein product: CASTLAGINEQFF.

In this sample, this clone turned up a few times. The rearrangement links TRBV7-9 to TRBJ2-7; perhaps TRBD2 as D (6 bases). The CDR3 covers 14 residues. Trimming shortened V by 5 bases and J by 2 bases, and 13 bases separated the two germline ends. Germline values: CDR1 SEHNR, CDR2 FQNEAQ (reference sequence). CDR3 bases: TGTGCCAGCAGCCCGGGGACTTACGCCTACGAGCAGTACTTC. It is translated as CASSPGTYAYEQYF.

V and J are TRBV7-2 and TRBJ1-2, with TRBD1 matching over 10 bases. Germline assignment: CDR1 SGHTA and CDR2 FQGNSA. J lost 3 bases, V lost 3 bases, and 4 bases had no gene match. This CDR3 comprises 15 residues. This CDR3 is CASSLRQGADYGYTF. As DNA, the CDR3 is TGTGCCAGCAGCTTGCGACAGGGGGCGGACTATGGCTACACCTTC.